The T cell receptor beta chain under discussion was sequenced for a study of patients and donors after allogeneic stem cell transplantation. TCRdb redid the calling of the RT-PCR reads with MiXCR, one entry per CDR3 protein. The sample lists roughly 230,000 distinct CDR3 sequences, about 14% occurring once. This clonotype was recorded many times. CDR1 SGHKS and CDR2 YYEKEE come from the germline V gene (reference sequence). V was shortened by 6 bases and J by 6 bases, with 18 bases between the two germline ends. This CDR3 has 15 amino acids. The chain links TRBV5-5 to TRBJ1-4; D gene ambiguous. Sequenced sample: blood, either unsorted or a sorted T cell fraction (not recorded which). This receptor was taken from a human donor who was either an allogeneic HSCT recipient or a stem cell or donor lymphocyte infusion donor (not recorded which). It is not recorded whose cells these are; they may come from a transplant donor. CDR3 sequence reads: CASTTMSRSYEKLFF. Written as DNA, the CDR3 is TGTGCCAGCACTACTATGAGTCGGTCCTATGAAAAACTGTTTTTT.